These T cell receptor beta chains were read from a single sample in a study of T-cell memory formation after mild COVID-19. TCRdb re-called the 5' RACE reads with MiXCR, one entry per CDR3 protein. The repertoire includes over 350,000 distinct CDR3 sequences, 15% to 20% of them detected once, and 20% to 25% sits in the top ten. Input material: PBMCs or a T cell subset sorted from them (not recorded which). These receptors were obtained from a man aged 18 to 35 who had mild COVID-19 (a few samples of this study predate the infection). Cell type and time point are not known. CDR3s include the opening cysteine and the closing phenylalanine or tryptophan. A D gene is named only where the DNA matches it firmly. Expanded clones get a size class; other rows say once, few or many, or leave the size out.

V: TRBV5-4; D: NA; size: NA; J: TRBJ2-7; CDR3: CASSHYLYEQYF; DNA: TGTGCCAGCAGCCACTACCTCTACGAGCAGTACTTC
V: TRBV10-3; D: NA; size: few; J: TRBJ1-5; CDR3: CAISGTQGEWPQHF; DNA: TGTGCCATCAGCGGGACTCAGGGCGAGTGGCCCCAGCATTTT
V: TRBV5-1; D: NA; size: NA; J: TRBJ1-1; CDR3: CASQISGSTEAFF; DNA: TGCGCCAGCCAGATTTCAGGGAGCACTGAAGCTTTCTTT
V: TRBV20-1; D: NA; size: NA; J: TRBJ2-3; CDR3: CSARAGGRTDTQYF; DNA: TGCAGTGCTAGAGCCGGGGGCAGGACAGATACGCAGTATTTT
V: TRBV6-6; D: NA; size: NA; J: TRBJ2-7; CDR3: CASSLGAQRGEQYF; DNA: TGTGCCAGCAGTTTGGGGGCTCAAAGGGGGGAGCAGTACTTC
V: TRBV29-1; D: NA; size: NA; J: TRBJ1-2; CDR3: CSGYAGGAGGYTF; DNA: TGCAGCGGATACGCGGGGGGGGCGGGCGGCTACACCTTC
V: TRBV20-1; D: NA; size: NA; J: TRBJ2-2; CDR3: CSAESTGELFF; DNA: TGCAGTGCGGAGAGTACCGGGGAGCTGTTTTTT
V: TRBV12-3/TRBV12-4; D: NA; size: NA; J: TRBJ1-2; CDR3: CASSPTAGFYGYTF; DNA: TGTGCCAGCAGCCCAACAGCGGGGTTCTATGGCTACACCTTC
V: TRBV18; D: TRBD1; size: NA; J: TRBJ2-3; CDR3: CASRDREYADTQYF; DNA: TGTGCCAGCCGGGACAGGGAATATGCAGATACGCAGTATTTT
V: TRBV20-1; D: NA; size: few; J: TRBJ2-7; CDR3: CSARFGVGSYEQYF; DNA: TGCAGTGCCCGATTCGGGGTAGGATCCTACGAGCAGTACTTC
V: TRBV5-1; D: NA; size: NA; J: TRBJ1-4; CDR3: CASSVDTAATNEKLFF; DNA: TGCGCCAGCAGCGTGGACACGGCTGCAACTAATGAAAAACTGTTTTTT
V: TRBV7-9; D: NA; size: NA; J: TRBJ1-1; CDR3: CASTPGQMNTEAFF; DNA: TGTGCCAGCACCCCCGGGCAGATGAACACTGAAGCTTTCTTT
V: TRBV28; D: NA; size: few; J: TRBJ1-1; CDR3: CASRFTGFTEAFF; DNA: TGTGCCAGCAGGTTTACAGGGTTCACTGAAGCTTTCTTT
V: TRBV6-5; D: NA; size: few; J: TRBJ1-3; CDR3: CASSYSGDGNTIYF; DNA: TGTGCCAGCAGTTACTCGGGGGATGGAAACACCATATATTTT
V: TRBV29-1; D: TRBD1; size: few; J: TRBJ1-1; CDR3: CSVAGTVNTEAFF; DNA: TGCAGCGTAGCCGGGACAGTGAACACTGAAGCTTTCTTT
V: TRBV7-2; D: NA; size: NA; J: TRBJ1-1; CDR3: CASSLSGGAHGNTEAFF; DNA: TGTGCCAGCAGCTTAAGCGGGGGGGCCCATGGGAACACTGAAGCTTTCTTT
V: TRBV5-4; D: TRBD2; size: NA; J: TRBJ2-1; CDR3: CASSLELAGGPSNEQFF; DNA: TGTGCCAGCAGCTTGGAACTAGCGGGGGGGCCGTCCAATGAGCAGTTCTTC
V: TRBV7-9; D: TRBD1; size: NA; J: TRBJ1-4; CDR3: CASSVDRGGEKLFF; DNA: TGTGCCAGCAGCGTAGACAGGGGAGGAGAAAAACTGTTTTTT
V: TRBV12-3/TRBV12-4; D: NA; size: NA; J: TRBJ1-2; CDR3: CASSPNPDYGYTF; DNA: TGTGCCAGCAGTCCGAACCCCGACTATGGCTACACCTTC
V: TRBV4-3; D: NA; size: NA; J: TRBJ2-1; CDR3: CASSQDVRLTFLEQFF; DNA: TGCGCCAGCAGCCAAGATGTTCGTCTAACCTTCCTTGAGCAGTTCTTC
V: TRBV2; D: NA; size: NA; J: TRBJ1-3; CDR3: CASSPRLVYSGNTIYF; DNA: TGTGCCAGCAGTCCTCGACTGGTATACTCTGGAAACACCATATATTTT
V: TRBV6-2/TRBV6-3; D: TRBD1; size: NA; J: TRBJ1-1; CDR3: CASSYRTGSNTEAFF; DNA: TGTGCCAGCAGTTACCGGACAGGGTCGAACACTGAAGCTTTCTTT
V: TRBV6-6; D: TRBD1; size: NA; J: TRBJ1-2; CDR3: CATTDIKGTANYGYTF; DNA: TGTGCCACCACGGACATAAAAGGGACAGCTAACTATGGCTACACCTTC
V: TRBV5-1; D: NA; size: NA; J: TRBJ2-1; CDR3: CASRGSEVHNEQFF; DNA: TGCGCCAGCAGAGGGTCGGAGGTGCACAATGAGCAGTTCTTC
V: TRBV18; D: TRBD1; size: NA; J: TRBJ1-3; CDR3: CASLRQGVRNTIYF; DNA: TGTGCCAGCCTCAGACAGGGAGTGCGAAACACCATATATTTT
V: TRBV7-2; D: TRBD1; size: many; J: TRBJ1-2; CDR3: CASSPGTGGRGYTF; DNA: TGTGCCAGCAGTCCGGGGACAGGGGGACGAGGCTACACCTTC
V: TRBV7-8; D: NA; size: NA; J: TRBJ2-2; CDR3: CASSLNSGVGGRTGELFF; DNA: TGTGCCAGCAGCTTAAATTCGGGAGTGGGGGGCCGCACCGGGGAGCTGTTTTTT
V: TRBV7-9; D: NA; size: few; J: TRBJ2-6; CDR3: CASSLTGWRVLTF; DNA: TGTGCCAGCAGCTTAACAGGGTGGAGGGTCCTGACTTTC
V: TRBV29-1; D: NA; size: many; J: TRBJ1-5; CDR3: CSVAGGGNQPQHF; DNA: TGCAGCGTTGCCGGAGGAGGCAATCAGCCCCAGCATTTT
V: TRBV19; D: NA; size: few; J: TRBJ2-7; CDR3: CASSIGGADEQYF; DNA: TGTGCCAGTAGTATAGGGGGGGCGGACGAGCAGTACTTC
V: TRBV3-1; D: TRBD2; size: many; J: TRBJ2-6; CDR3: CASSRKISGGFSGANVLTF; DNA: TGTGCCAGCAGCCGGAAGATTAGCGGGGGGTTCTCTGGGGCCAACGTCCTGACTTTC
V: TRBV12-3/TRBV12-4; D: NA; size: few; J: TRBJ2-3; CDR3: CASKPPRGGTSTDTQYF; DNA: TGTGCCAGCAAGCCCCCGAGGGGGGGGACTAGCACAGATACGCAGTATTTT